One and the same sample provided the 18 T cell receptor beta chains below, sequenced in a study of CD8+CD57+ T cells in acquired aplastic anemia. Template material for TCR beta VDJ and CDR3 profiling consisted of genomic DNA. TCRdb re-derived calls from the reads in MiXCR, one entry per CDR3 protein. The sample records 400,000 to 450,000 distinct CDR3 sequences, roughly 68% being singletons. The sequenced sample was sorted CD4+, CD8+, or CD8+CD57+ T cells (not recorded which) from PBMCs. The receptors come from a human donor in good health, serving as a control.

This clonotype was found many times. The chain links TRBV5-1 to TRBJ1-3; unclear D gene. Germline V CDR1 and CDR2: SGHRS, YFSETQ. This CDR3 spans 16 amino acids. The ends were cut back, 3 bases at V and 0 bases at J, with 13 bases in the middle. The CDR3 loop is CASSYYSENSGNTIYF. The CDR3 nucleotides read TGCGCCAGCAGCTACTACAGCGAGAACTCTGGAAACACCATATATTTT.

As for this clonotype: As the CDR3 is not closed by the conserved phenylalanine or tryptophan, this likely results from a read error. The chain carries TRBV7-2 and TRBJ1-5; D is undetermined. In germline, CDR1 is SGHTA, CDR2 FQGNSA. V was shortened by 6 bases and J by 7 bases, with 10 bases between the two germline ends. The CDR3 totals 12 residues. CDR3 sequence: CASRLNTQPQHL. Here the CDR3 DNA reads TGTGCCAGCAGGTTAAACACGCAGCCCCAGCATTTG.

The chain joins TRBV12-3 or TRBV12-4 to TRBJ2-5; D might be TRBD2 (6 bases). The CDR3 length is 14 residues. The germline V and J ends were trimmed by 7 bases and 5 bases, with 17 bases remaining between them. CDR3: CASTQGGPEETQYF. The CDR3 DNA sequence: TGTGCCAGCACCCAAGGAGGGCCGGAGGAGACCCAGTACTTC.

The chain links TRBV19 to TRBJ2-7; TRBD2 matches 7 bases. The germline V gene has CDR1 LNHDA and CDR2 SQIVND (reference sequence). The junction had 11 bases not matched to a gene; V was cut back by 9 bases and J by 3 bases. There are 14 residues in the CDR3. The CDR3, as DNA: TGTGCCAGCAGTGGGGGGGGGGGGGACTACGAGCAGTACTTC. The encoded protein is CASSGGGGDYEQYF. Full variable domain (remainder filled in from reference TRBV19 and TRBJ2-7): DGGITQSPKYLFRKEGQNVTLSCEQNLNHDAMYWYRQDPGQGLRLIYYSQIVNDFQKGDIAEGYSVSREKKESFPLTVTSAQKNPTAFYLCASSGGGGDYEQYFGPGTRLTVT.

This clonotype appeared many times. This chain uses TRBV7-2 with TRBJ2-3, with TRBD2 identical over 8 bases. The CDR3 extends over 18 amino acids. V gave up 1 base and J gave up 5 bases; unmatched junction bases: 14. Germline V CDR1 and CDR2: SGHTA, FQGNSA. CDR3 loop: CASSLVGGRTVGQDTQYF. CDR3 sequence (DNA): TGTGCCAGCAGCTTAGTAGGCGGGAGGACAGTGGGGCAAGATACGCAGTATTTT.

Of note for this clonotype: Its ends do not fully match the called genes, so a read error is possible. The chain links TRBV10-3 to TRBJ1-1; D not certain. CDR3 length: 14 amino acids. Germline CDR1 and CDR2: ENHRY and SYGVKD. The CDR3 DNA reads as TGTGTCATCAGTGAGTCGAGAACGAACACTAAAGCTTTCTTT. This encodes CVISESRTNTKAFF.

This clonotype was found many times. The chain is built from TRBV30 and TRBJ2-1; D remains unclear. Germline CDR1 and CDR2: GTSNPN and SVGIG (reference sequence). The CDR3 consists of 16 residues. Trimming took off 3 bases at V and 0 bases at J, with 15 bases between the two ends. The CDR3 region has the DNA TGTGCCTGGAGCGCGTCCAGAAGTAGCTCCTACAATGAGCAGTTCTTC. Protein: CAWSASRSSSYNEQFF.

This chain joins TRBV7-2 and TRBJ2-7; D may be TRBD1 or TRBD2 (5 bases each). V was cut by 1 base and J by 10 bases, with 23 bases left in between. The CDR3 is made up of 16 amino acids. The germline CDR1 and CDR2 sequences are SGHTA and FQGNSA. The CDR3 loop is CASSLVGRGATGYQYF. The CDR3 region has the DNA TGTGCCAGCAGCTTAGTCGGTCGAGGGGCAACTGGCTACCAGTACTTC.

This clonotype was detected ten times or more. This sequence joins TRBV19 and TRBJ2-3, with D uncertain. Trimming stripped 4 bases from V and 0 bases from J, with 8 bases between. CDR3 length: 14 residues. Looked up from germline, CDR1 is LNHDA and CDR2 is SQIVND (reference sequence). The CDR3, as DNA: TGTGCCAGTAGTAGTCAGCCTAGCACAGATACGCAGTATTTT. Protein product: CASSSQPSTDTQYF.

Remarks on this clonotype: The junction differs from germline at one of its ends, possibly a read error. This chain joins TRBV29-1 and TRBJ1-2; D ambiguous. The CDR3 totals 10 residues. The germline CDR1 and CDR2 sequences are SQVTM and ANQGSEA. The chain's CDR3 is CSVAEYGFTF. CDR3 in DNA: TGCAGCGTTGCAGAGTATGGCTTCACCTTC.

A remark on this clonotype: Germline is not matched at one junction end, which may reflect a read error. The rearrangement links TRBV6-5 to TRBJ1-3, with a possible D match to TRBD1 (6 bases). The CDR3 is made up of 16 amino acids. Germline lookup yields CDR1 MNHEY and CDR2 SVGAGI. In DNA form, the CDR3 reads TGTGCCAGCTCGGGGGGTAGGGGACATCTCTGGAAACACCATATATTT. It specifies CASSGGRGHLWKHHIF.

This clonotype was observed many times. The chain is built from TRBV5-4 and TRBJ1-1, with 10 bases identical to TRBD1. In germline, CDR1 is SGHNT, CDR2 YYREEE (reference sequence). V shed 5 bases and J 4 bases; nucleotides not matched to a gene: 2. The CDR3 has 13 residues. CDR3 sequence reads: CASSWTGGTEAFF. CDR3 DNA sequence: TGTGCCAGCAGTTGGACAGGGGGCACTGAAGCTTTCTTT.

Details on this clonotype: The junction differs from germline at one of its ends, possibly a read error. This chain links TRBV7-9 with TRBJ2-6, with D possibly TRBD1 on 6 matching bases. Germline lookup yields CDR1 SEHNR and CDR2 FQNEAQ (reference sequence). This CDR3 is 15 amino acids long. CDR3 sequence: CASGLTRGYGYTLTF. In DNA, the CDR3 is TGTGCCAGCGGCTTGACCAGGGGATATGGCTACACCTTGACTTTC. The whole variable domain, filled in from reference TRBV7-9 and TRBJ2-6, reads DTGVSQNPRHKITKRGQNVTFRCDPISEHNRLYWYRQTLGQGPEFLTYFQNEAQLEKSRLLSDRFSAERPKGSFSTLEIQRTEQGDSAMYLCASGLTRGYGYTLTFGAGSRLTVL.

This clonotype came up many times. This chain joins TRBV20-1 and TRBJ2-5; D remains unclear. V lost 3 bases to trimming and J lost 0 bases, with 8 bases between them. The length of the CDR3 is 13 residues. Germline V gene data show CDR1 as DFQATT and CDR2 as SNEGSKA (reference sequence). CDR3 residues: CSASNPYQETQYF. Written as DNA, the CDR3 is TGCAGTGCTAGCAATCCGTACCAAGAGACCCAGTACTTC.

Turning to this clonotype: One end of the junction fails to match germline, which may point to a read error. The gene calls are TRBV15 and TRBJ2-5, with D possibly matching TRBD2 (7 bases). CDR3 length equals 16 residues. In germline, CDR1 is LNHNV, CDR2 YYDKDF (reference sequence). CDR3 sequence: CASSRDGGRFGETQYF. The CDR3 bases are TGTGCCAGCAGCCGGGACGGGGGGCGCTTCGGTGAGACCCAGTACTTC.

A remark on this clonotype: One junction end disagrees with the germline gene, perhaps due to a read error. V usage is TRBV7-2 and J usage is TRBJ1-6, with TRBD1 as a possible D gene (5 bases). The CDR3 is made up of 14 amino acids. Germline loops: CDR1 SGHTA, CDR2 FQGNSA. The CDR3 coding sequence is TGTGCCAGCAGCCAAGGGCACGCGGGGGAATACTACGACTTT. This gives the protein CASSQGHAGEYYDF.

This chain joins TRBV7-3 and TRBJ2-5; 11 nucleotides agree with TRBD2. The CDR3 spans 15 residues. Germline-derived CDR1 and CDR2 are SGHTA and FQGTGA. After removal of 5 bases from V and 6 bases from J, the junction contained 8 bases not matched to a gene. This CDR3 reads CASSPTSGARKTQYF. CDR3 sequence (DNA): TGTGCCAGCAGCCCGACTAGCGGGGCACGAAAGACCCAGTACTTC.

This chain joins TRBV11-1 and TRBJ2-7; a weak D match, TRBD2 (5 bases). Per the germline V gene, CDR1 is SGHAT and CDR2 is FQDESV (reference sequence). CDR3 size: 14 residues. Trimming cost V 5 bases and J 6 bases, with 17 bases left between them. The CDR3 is CASSQALAHGEQYF. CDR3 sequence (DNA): TGTGCCAGCAGCCAAGCCCTAGCTCATGGCGAGCAGTACTTC.